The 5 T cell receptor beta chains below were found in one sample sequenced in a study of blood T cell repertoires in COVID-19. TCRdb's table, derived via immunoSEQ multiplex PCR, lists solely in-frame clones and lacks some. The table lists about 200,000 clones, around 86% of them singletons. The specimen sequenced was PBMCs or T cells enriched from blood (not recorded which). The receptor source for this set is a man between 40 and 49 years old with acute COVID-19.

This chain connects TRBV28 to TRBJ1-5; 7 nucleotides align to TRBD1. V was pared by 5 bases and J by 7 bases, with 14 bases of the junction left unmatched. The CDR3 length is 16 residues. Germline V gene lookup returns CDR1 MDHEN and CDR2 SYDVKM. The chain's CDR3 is CASSPFRGQVNQPQHF. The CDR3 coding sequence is TGTGCCAGCAGTCCCTTTCGAGGACAGGTTAACCAGCCCCAGCATTTT.

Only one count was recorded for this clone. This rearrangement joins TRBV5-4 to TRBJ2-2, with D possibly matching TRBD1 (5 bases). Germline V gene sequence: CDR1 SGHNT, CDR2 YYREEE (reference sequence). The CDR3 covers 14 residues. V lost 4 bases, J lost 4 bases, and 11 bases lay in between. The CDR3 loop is CASSPGQLTGELFF. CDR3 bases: TGTGCCAGCAGCCCTGGACAACTCACCGGGGAGCTGTTTTTT.

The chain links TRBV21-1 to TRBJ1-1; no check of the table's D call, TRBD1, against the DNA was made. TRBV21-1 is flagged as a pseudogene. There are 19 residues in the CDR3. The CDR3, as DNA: TGTGCCAGCAGCAAACGGGATGTAACAGGGGCCCAAATGAACACTGAAGCTTTCTTT. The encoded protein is CASSKRDVTGAQMNTEAFF.

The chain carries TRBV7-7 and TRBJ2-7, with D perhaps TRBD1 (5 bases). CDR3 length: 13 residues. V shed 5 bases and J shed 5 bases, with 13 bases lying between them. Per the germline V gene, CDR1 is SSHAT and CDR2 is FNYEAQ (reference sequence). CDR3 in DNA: TGTGCCAGCAGCACCAGCCAGGGTGACGAGCAGTACTTC. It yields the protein CASSTSQGDEQYF.

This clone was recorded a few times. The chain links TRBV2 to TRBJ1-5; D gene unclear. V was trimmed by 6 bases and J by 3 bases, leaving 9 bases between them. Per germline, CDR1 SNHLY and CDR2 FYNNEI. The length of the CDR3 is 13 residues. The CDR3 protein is CASRGELNQPQHF. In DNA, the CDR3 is TGTGCCAGCAGGGGCGAACTCAATCAGCCCCAGCATTTT.